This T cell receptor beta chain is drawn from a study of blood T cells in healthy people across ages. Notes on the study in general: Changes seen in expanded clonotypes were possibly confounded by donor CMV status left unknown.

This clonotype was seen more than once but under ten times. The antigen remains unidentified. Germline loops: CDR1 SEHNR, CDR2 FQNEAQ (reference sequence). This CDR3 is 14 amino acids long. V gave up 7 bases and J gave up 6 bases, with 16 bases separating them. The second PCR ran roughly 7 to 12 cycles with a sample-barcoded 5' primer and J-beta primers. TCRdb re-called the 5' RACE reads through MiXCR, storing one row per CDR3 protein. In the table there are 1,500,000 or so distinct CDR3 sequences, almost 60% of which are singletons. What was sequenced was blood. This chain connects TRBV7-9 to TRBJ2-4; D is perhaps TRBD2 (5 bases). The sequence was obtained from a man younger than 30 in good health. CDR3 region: CASIPLGLANIQYF. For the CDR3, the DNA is TGTGCCAGCATCCCACTAGGGCTAGCAAACATTCAGTACTTC.